Below, one T cell receptor (beta chain) is given with its context. Using a J-beta primer mix together with a sample-barcoded 5' primer, a second PCR was run for roughly 6 to 11 cycles. From each sample, at least 2.5 million paired-end reads containing CDR3 were obtained. Using its own MiXCR run on the 5' RACE reads, TCRdb lists one record per CDR3 protein. This table holds approximately 1,000,000 distinct CDR3 sequences, over 35% found once. The data stem from a study of blood T cells in healthy people across ages. From germline, CDR1 is SGDLS and CDR2 YYNGEE. V trimming: 0 bases; J trimming: 12 bases; junction bases outside the gene matches: 8. The CDR3 contains 15 residues.

Sequencing was carried out using blood. The origin of this receptor is a woman in her sixties in good health. The chain carries TRBV9 and TRBJ2-1, with TRBD2 matching over 11 bases. Here the CDR3 reads CASSVGLAGGFGQFF. Written as DNA, the CDR3 is TGTGCCAGCAGCGTAGGGCTAGCGGGGGGTTTTGGGCAGTTCTTC.